Listed below are T cell receptor beta chains from one sample, sequenced in a study of cytomegalovirus exposure and HLA in healthy donors. Data came from immunoSEQ multiplex PCR; TCRdb stores just in-frame clones and leaves some out. In the table there are approximately 130,000 clones, around 84% of which are singletons. The sequenced sample was PBMCs. Receptors originate from a man between 18 and 29 years old in good health and CMV-seronegative. CDR3s include the opening cysteine and the closing phenylalanine or tryptophan. Each record gives: D gene, V gene, CDR3 protein. D genes are given only for firm matches.

d_call: TRBD2
v_call: TRBV6-4
cdr3_aa: CASSESGGRQETQYF

d_call: TRBD1
v_call: TRBV5-5
cdr3_aa: CASDRTGGNGNTIYF

d_call: .
v_call: TRBV7-9
cdr3_aa: CASSPGRGSYEQYF

d_call: TRBD1
v_call: TRBV11-3
cdr3_aa: CASSAAGTGYEQYF

d_call: TRBD1
v_call: TRBV7-9
cdr3_aa: CASSLAFGRGNYEQYF

d_call: TRBD1
v_call: TRBV6-6
cdr3_aa: CAVLVKSGTVPYEQYF

d_call: TRBD2
v_call: TRBV6-6
cdr3_aa: CASSPGTSGVETQYF

d_call: .
v_call: TRBV19
cdr3_aa: CASSLGLGPGANVLTF

d_call: .
v_call: TRBV19
cdr3_aa: CASINSMNTEAFF

d_call: TRBD1
v_call: TRBV7-9
cdr3_aa: CASSLEAGGAFF

d_call: .
v_call: TRBV27
cdr3_aa: CASSDGLRYEQYF

d_call: TRBD1
v_call: TRBV19
cdr3_aa: CASSIQGAEEQYF

d_call: .
v_call: TRBV19
cdr3_aa: CASSMGLGASLYGYTF

d_call: TRBD2
v_call: TRBV7-7
cdr3_aa: CASSLGGGSQETQYF

d_call: .
v_call: TRBV2
cdr3_aa: CASKRTAFPSNTEAFF

d_call: .
v_call: TRBV5-1
cdr3_aa: CASSHTRGEAEGQPQHF

d_call: .
v_call: TRBV5-1
cdr3_aa: CASSLEGLNTEAFF

d_call: .
v_call: TRBV2
cdr3_aa: CASIRGGDEKLFF

d_call: TRBD2
v_call: TRBV5-1
cdr3_aa: CASSSNPSGGTNEQFF

d_call: .
v_call: TRBV12-2
cdr3_aa: CASRTRAAAGEGQPQHF

d_call: TRBD2
v_call: TRBV4-1
cdr3_aa: CASSQERGGRETQYF

d_call: .
v_call: TRBV10-1
cdr3_aa: CASSESAIGQSNYGYTF

d_call: .
v_call: TRBV4-1
cdr3_aa: CASSLPGLAGETQYF

d_call: TRBD2
v_call: TRBV7-2
cdr3_aa: CASSDRTSGGASTQYF

d_call: TRBD1
v_call: TRBV5-6
cdr3_aa: CASSLREGVLNRGKNIQYF

d_call: .
v_call: TRBV10-3
cdr3_aa: CAISETGTTYNEQFF

d_call: TRBD2
v_call: TRBV4-2
cdr3_aa: CASSQATSGGLLYEQYF

d_call: TRBD2
v_call: TRBV5-1
cdr3_aa: CASSLGLAGGSSSYNEQFF

d_call: .
v_call: TRBV5-1
cdr3_aa: CASSLRGSDYGYTF

d_call: .
v_call: TRBV21-1
cdr3_aa: CASSKELREEYEQYF

d_call: .
v_call: TRBV12-5
cdr3_aa: CASGLVSKAPYGYTF

d_call: .
v_call: TRBV27
cdr3_aa: CASSSGLINTEAFF

d_call: TRBD2
v_call: TRBV4-2
cdr3_aa: CASSPRFGLAADTGELLF

d_call: .
v_call: TRBV7-6
cdr3_aa: CASTQGLGANYGYTF

d_call: .
v_call: TRBV18
cdr3_aa: CASSQGDEQYF

d_call: TRBD1
v_call: TRBV7-9
cdr3_aa: CASSLTGFSSGNTIYF

d_call: TRBD1
v_call: TRBV18
cdr3_aa: CASSPGTAANEKLFF

d_call: .
v_call: TRBV19
cdr3_aa: CASRVPGSYEQYF

d_call: TRBD1
v_call: TRBV2
cdr3_aa: CASRDRGITEAFF

d_call: .
v_call: TRBV6-5
cdr3_aa: CASSPTAEAYEQYF

d_call: TRBD1
v_call: TRBV5-1
cdr3_aa: CASSRTGRENTEAFF

d_call: TRBD2
v_call: TRBV29-1
cdr3_aa: CSVDELAGERFF

d_call: .
v_call: TRBV11-2
cdr3_aa: CASSFESDTQYF